The clone carrying this T cell receptor beta chain is a singleton in its sample. Its antigen remains unknown. The J segment lost 8 bases and the V segment lost 3 bases, leaving 4 bases of the junction unmatched. This CDR3 is 13 amino acids long. Germline CDR1 LNHDA, CDR2 SQIVND (reference sequence). Use of 60 Vbeta and 13 Jbeta primers characterized the PCR. Original processing methods: Unique TCR beta chains numbered around 75 million in a later analysis, with about 11 million shared. Some clones are missing from TCRdb's copy, which holds only in-frame ones; the method was immunoSEQ multiplex PCR. From that table come the V and J calls and clone size; the DNA was used to work out D and trimming. Of approximately 92,000 clones in the sample, 81% are singletons; the top ten hold less than 5%. This sample was taken from a study of cytomegalovirus exposure and HLA in healthy donors. Study-level points and caveats: The study assumed roughly uniform donor sequencing depth for presence/absence analyses.

The specimen sequenced was PBMCs. The gene calls are TRBV19 and TRBJ1-2, with TRBD1 matching over 9 bases. This TCR was sampled from a woman aged 65 to 85 in good health and CMV-seropositive. The CDR3 coding sequence is TGTGCCAGTAGTATGGGACAGGGTATAGGCTACACCTTC. Translated, it gives CASSMGQGIGYTF.